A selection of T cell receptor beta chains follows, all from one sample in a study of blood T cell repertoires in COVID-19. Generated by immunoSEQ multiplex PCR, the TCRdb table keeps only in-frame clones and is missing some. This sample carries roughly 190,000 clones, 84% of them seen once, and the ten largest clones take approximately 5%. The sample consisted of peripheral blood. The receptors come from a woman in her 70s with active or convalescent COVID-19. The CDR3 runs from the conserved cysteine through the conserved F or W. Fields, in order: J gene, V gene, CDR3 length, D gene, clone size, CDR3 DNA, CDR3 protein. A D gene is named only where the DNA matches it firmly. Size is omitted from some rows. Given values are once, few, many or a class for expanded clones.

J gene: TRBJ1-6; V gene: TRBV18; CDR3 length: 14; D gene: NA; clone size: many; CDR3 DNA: TGTGCCAGCTCGTATACAGGGAGCAATTCACCCCTCCACTTT; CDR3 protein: CASSYTGSNSPLHF
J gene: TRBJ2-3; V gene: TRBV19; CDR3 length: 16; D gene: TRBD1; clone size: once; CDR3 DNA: TGTGCCAGTAGGGACAGGGGGCCCCTTAGCACAGATACGCAGTATTTT; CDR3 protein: CASRDRGPLSTDTQYF
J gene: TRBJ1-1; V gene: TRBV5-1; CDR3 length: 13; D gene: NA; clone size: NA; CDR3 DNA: TGCGCCAGCAGTCAAGGGGGGAACACTGAAGCTTTCTTT; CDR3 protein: CASSQGGNTEAFF
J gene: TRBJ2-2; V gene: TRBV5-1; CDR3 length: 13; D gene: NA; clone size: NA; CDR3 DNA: TGCGCCAGCAGCTCATTACTAGCCGGGGAGCTGTTTTTT; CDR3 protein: CASSSLLAGELFF
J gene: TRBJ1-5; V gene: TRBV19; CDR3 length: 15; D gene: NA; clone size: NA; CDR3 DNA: TGTGCCAGTTCTAGGGGGGGGGCAAACAATCAGCCCCAGCATTTT; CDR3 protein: CASSRGGANNQPQHF
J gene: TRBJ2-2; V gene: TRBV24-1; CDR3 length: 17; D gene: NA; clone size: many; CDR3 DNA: TGTGCCACCAGTGATTTGCGGCAGGGGGGGAACACCGGGGAGCTGTTTTTT; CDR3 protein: CATSDLRQGGNTGELFF
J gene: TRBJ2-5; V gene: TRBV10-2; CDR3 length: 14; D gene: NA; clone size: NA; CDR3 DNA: TGCGCCACCGCCAGGGGGGCGGGGGGAGAGACCCAGTACTTC; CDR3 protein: CATARGAGGETQYF
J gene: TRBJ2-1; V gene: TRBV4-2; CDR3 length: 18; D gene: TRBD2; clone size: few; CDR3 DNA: TGTGCCAGCAGCCCGGTACCCTGGACTAGCGGGAGGTCGAGTGAGCAGTTCTTC; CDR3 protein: CASSPVPWTSGRSSEQFF
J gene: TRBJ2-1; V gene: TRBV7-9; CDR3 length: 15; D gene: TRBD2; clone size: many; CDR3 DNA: TGTGCCAGCAGCTTAGCAGCGGGAGGATTGGATGAGCAGTTCTTC; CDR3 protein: CASSLAAGGLDEQFF
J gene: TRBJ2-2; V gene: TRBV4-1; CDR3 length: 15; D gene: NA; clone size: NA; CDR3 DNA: TGCGCCAGCAGCCAAGATCCTACAGTCACCGGGGAGCTGTTTTTT; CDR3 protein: CASSQDPTVTGELFF
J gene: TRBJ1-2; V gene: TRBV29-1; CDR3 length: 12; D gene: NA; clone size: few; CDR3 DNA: TGCAGCGTGGCAGAAGGGGGGGGTGGCTACACCTTC; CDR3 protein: CSVAEGGGGYTF
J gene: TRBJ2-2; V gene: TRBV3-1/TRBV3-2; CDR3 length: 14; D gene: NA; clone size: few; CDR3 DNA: TGTGCCAGCAGTTACTCCCGGGGGACCGGGGAGCTGTTTTTT; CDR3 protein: CASSYSRGTGELFF
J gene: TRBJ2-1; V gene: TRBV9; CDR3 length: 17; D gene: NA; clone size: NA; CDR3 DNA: TGTGCCAGCAGCGACCGCGGGTCGGAGGGCCTTGGGGATGAGCAGTTCTTC; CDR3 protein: CASSDRGSEGLGDEQFF
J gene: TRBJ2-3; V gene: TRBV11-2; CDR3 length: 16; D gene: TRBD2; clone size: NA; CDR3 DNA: TGTGCCAGCAGCTTAGCGGGCGGGAGCTGGTCAGATACGCAGTATTTT; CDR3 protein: CASSLAGGSWSDTQYF
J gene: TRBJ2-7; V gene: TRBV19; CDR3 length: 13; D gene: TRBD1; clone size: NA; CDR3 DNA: TGTGCCAGTCGGGACAGCAACTCCTACGAGCAGTACTTC; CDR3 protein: CASRDSNSYEQYF
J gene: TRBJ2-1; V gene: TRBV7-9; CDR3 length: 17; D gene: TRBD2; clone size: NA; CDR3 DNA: TGTGCCAGCAGCTTATCTCCACCGGGACTAGCGGTTAATGAGCAGTTCTTC; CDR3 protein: CASSLSPPGLAVNEQFF
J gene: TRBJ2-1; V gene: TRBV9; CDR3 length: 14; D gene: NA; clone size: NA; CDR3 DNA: TGTGCCAGCAGCTCGGGTCCGGGATACAATGAGCAGTTCTTC; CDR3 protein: CASSSGPGYNEQFF
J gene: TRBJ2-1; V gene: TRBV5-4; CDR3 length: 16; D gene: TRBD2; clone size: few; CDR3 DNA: TGTGCCAGCAGCCCCGGGACTAGCCTCTCCTACAATGAGCAGTTCTTC; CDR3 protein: CASSPGTSLSYNEQFF
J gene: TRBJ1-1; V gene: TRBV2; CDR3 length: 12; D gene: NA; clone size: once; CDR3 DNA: TGTGCCAGCAGTGTATCTAACACTGAAGCTTTCTTT; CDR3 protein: CASSVSNTEAFF
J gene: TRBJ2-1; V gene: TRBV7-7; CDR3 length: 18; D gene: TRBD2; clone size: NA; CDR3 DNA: TGTGCTAGCAGCCCGAACTATTTTAGCGGGAGCGGGAACAATGAGCAGTTCTTC; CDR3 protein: CASSPNYFSGSGNNEQFF
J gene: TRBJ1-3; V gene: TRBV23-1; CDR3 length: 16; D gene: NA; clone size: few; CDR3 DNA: TGCGCCAGCAGTCAAGTATCAGGGGCGAGAGGAAACACCATATATTTT; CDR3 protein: CASSQVSGARGNTIYF
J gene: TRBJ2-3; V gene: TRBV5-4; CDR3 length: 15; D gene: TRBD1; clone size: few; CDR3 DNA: TGTGCCAGCAGCCTCGACAGGGGCCGCACAGATACGCAGTATTTT; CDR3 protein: CASSLDRGRTDTQYF